Presented here are 23 T cell receptor beta chains from one specimen sequenced in a study of regulatory T cells in long-lasting Graves disease. The time point denotes: persistent/refractory GD, antithyroid drugs over 5 years with positive TRAb. The TCR library was made from RNA extracted from PBMCs. In building TCR beta libraries, iRepertoire HTBI primers were used together with Arm-PCR of CDR3 regions. A single record per CDR3 protein comes from TCRdb applying MiXCR to the multiplex PCR reads. The table lists around 460,000 distinct CDR3 sequences, around a fifth of them singletons, with over 10% in the top ten. The material was peripheral blood mononuclear cells (PBMCs), obtained when the disease was refractory, from a patient treated with antithyroid drugs. These TCRs come from a female donor with Graves disease.

This clonotype was found many times. The J gene is TRBJ1-5, the V gene TRBV6-1; 7 bases fit TRBD1. After removal of 9 bases from V and 10 bases from J, the junction contained 12 bases not matched to a gene. The CDR3 runs to 13 residues. The V gene's germline CDR1 is MNHNS and CDR2 SASEGT. The CDR3 spells CASSRDSPYPQHF. CDR3 DNA: TGTGCCAGTAGTAGGGACAGTCCTTACCCCCAGCATTTT.

This clonotype has just a few counts. V gene TRBV29-1 combines with J gene TRBJ2-6; D perhaps matches TRBD1 (6 bases). Germline V gene data show CDR1 as SQVTM and CDR2 as ANQGSEA. The length of the CDR3 is 14 residues. Trimming took 4 bases from V and 10 from J, leaving 17 bases between them. CDR3 region: CSVASWGTKNVLTF. The DNA for the CDR3 is TGCAGCGTTGCATCTTGGGGGACAAAGAACGTCCTGACTTTC.

This clonotype was found a few times. The chain combines TRBV10-3 with TRBJ2-1, with 9 positions matching TRBD2. Losses at the gene ends were 4 bases for V and 4 bases for J; bases not matched to a gene: 8. Germline V gene data show CDR1 as ENHRY and CDR2 as SYGVKD. CDR3 length: 16 residues. DNA of the CDR3: TGTGCCATCAGTGGACAGATAGCGGGAGAGTACAATGAGCAGTTCTTC. Protein: CAISGQIAGEYNEQFF.

In its sample, this clonotype was seen a few times. The chain combines TRBV5-1 with TRBJ1-1; the D is unclear. With 3 bases removed from V and 3 bases from J, the gap between germline ends came to 12 bases. The CDR3 length is 14 residues. Germline CDR1 and CDR2: SGHRS and YFSETQ. CDR3 coding DNA: TGCGCCAGCAGCTCTAGCGGGTATGACACTGAAGCTTTCTTT. Residues: CASSSSGYDTEAFF. The complete variable domain, with remaining parts taken from reference TRBV5-1 and TRBJ1-1, reads KAGVTQTPRYLIKTRGQQVTLSCSPISGHRSVSWYQQTPGQGLQFLFEYFSETQRNKGNFPGRFSGRQFSNSRSEMNVSTLELGDSALYLCASSSSGYDTEAFFGQGTRLTVV.

This clonotype came up a few times. The DNA for the CDR3 is TGTGCCAGCAGTTTTGGATATTATTATGAGGCGAGGGAGTTCTTC. This encodes CASSFGYYYEAREFF. The V call is TRBV28, the J call TRBJ2-1; tentatively, D is TRBD2 (5 bases). V lost 3 bases and J 14 bases, leaving 23 bases between the germline ends. The CDR3 consists of 15 residues. Germline V lookup: CDR1 MDHEN, CDR2 SYDVKM.

The V gene is TRBV27, the J gene TRBJ1-5; D is perhaps TRBD1 (6 bases). V lost 0 bases to trimming and J lost 9 bases, with 15 bases between them. CDR1 and CDR2 (germline): MNHEY, SMNVEV (reference sequence). The CDR3 contains 15 residues. The CDR3 sequence: CASSLSWGGARPQHF. CDR3 nucleotides: TGTGCCAGCAGTTTATCTTGGGGGGGGGCGCGGCCCCAGCATTTT.

At least ten counts were recorded for this clonotype. The rearrangement joins TRBV12-3 or TRBV12-4 to TRBJ1-2; TRBD1 is a possible D gene (6 bases). This CDR3 comprises 14 residues. V dropped 7 bases and J dropped 0 bases, with 12 bases sitting between them. CDR3 protein: CASKQGPTNYGYTF. CDR3 sequence (DNA): TGTGCCAGCAAGCAGGGGCCGACTAACTATGGCTACACCTTC.

This clonotype was seen once. The chain is built from TRBV28 and TRBJ2-2; 9 bases are a match to TRBD1. This CDR3 contains 15 residues. V gave up 6 bases and J gave up 7 bases; unmatched junction bases: 9. Per the germline V gene, CDR1 is MDHEN and CDR2 is SYDVKM. In DNA, the CDR3 is TGTGCCAGCAGCACCGGGACAGGGACTCTCGGGGAGCTGTTTTTT. Its protein is CASSTGTGTLGELFF.

The chain has TRBV30 and TRBJ1-2, with D maybe TRBD1 (5 bases). This CDR3 contains 15 residues. Trimming pared 1 base from V and 4 bases from J, leaving 16 bases between. Germline assignment: CDR1 GTSNPN and CDR2 SVGIG (reference sequence). CDR3 bases: TGTGCCTGGAGTGAGACTCTCGAGGGGTCCTATGGCTACACCTTC. It codes for CAWSETLEGSYGYTF. The whole variable domain, remainder taken from reference TRBV30 and TRBJ1-2, is SQTIHQWPATLVQPVGSPLSLECTVEGTSNPNLYWYRQAAGRGLQLLFYSVGIGQISSEVPQNLSASRPQDRQFILSSKKLLLSDSGFYLCAWSETLEGSYGYTFGSGTRLTVV.

This clonotype has ten or more counts. The chain joins TRBV28 to TRBJ1-2; D remains unclear. CDR3 length equals 15 residues. Between the trimmed V and J ends, which lost 3 bases and 6 bases, there was a span of 17 bases. Germline V CDR1 and CDR2: MDHEN, SYDVKM. The DNA of the CDR3 is TGTGCCAGCAGTTTGAGTCCGGCCGAACGAGATGGCTACACCTTC. This translates into CASSLSPAERDGYTF.

This clonotype came up many times. The gene calls are TRBV12-3 or TRBV12-4 and TRBJ2-5; D ambiguous. Trimming shortened V by 6 bases and J by 5 bases, and 10 bases separated the two germline ends. The length of the CDR3 is 12 residues. The CDR3 here is CASRTYGETQYF. In nucleotides, the CDR3 is TGTGCCAGCAGAACGTACGGGGAGACCCAGTACTTC.

This clonotype was observed at least ten times. The genes are TRBV24-1 and TRBJ2-2; TRBD1 or TRBD2 may be the D gene (5 bases each). Germline V gives CDR1 KGHDR, CDR2 SFDVKD. CDR3 length equals 15 residues. The V end was cut by 4 bases, the J end by 4 bases, with 12 bases between. The CDR3 spells CATSDLAGTTGELFF. The CDR3 bases are TGTGCCACCAGTGACCTGGCCGGGACCACCGGGGAGCTGTTTTTT.

This clonotype has a count of ten or more. The V and J genes are TRBV28 and TRBJ2-5; no reliable D call. CDR3 length: 12 residues. V was cut by 7 bases and J by 2 bases, with 8 bases left in between. Germline V lookup: CDR1 MDHEN, CDR2 SYDVKM. This CDR3 is CASMTPQETQYF. The CDR3 DNA reads as TGTGCCAGCATGACACCGCAAGAGACCCAGTACTTC.

The rearrangement joins TRBV12-3 or TRBV12-4 to TRBJ1-2; TRBD1 agrees at 9 bases. This CDR3 has 14 residues. The V segment lost 9 bases and the J segment 5 bases; nucleotides outside the gene matches: 10. The CDR3 is CASTTGTGSYGYTF. Written as DNA, the CDR3 is TGTGCCAGTACTACCGGGACAGGGTCTTATGGCTACACCTTC.

This sequence joins TRBV7-2 and TRBJ2-7; 7 positions agree with TRBD2. V was clipped by 1 base and J by 2 bases; unmatched bases: 5. Germline CDR1 is SGHTA and CDR2 is FQGNSA. The CDR3 runs to 15 residues. The CDR3 spells CASSLVGGITYEQYF. The CDR3 DNA sequence: TGTGCCAGCAGCTTAGTCGGGGGGATAACCTACGAGCAGTACTTC.

Regarding this clonotype: A single base separates this from a much larger clone, so it may be a read error. This chain connects TRBV6-2 or TRBV6-3 to TRBJ1-4, with 8 bases lining up with TRBD1. Germline trimming cut 2 bases from V and 8 bases from J; bases unmatched to any gene: 13. The CDR3 consists of 17 residues. The germline V gene has CDR1 MNHEY and CDR2 SVGEGT. The CDR3 sequence is CASSYGSRTGFREKLFF. The CDR3 DNA is TGTGCCAGCAGTTACGGCTCCAGGACAGGGTTCAGGGAAAAACTGTTTTTT.

This clonotype was seen at least ten times. J is TRBJ1-5 and V is TRBV28; a possible D gene is TRBD1 (5 bases). CDR3 length: 13 residues. CDR1 is MDHEN and CDR2 is SYDVKM in the germline V gene. Deletions cut 3 bases from V and 9 bases from J, with 12 bases between. The CDR3 DNA reads TGTGCCAGCAGTTTGGGGGTTCTTGGGCCCCAGCATTTT. This sequence encodes CASSLGVLGPQHF. The full variable domain, rest sourced from reference TRBV28 and TRBJ1-5, is DVKVTQSSRYLVKRTGEKVFLECVQDMDHENMFWYRQDPGLGLRLIYFSYDVKMKEKGDIPEGYSVSREKKERFSLILESASTNQTSMYLCASSLGVLGPQHFGDGTRLSIL.

This clonotype was counted ten times or more. The chain has TRBV7-2 and TRBJ1-2, with D uncertain. The V gene's germline CDR1 is SGHTA and CDR2 FQGNSA. This CDR3 contains 13 residues. V gave up 5 bases and J gave up 8 bases, with 15 bases separating them. The CDR3 reads CASSPTPSSGYTF. CDR3 nucleotides: TGTGCCAGCAGCCCTACTCCGTCTAGCGGCTACACCTTC. The entire variable domain, with the rest obtained from reference TRBV7-2 and TRBJ1-2, is as follows: GAGVSQSPSNKVTEKGKDVELRCDPISGHTALYWYRQSLGQGLEFLIYFQGNSAPDKSGLPSDRFSAERTGGSVSTLTIQRTQQEDSAVYLCASSPTPSSGYTFGSGTRLTVV.

This clonotype occurred a few times. The chain employs TRBV11-1 and TRBJ1-1, with D perhaps TRBD1 (5 bases). CDR3 size: 14 residues. CDR1 and CDR2 (germline): SGHAT, FQDESV (reference sequence). V shed 4 bases and J shed 4 bases, with 13 bases lying between them. The CDR3 coding sequence is TGTGCCAGCAGCTCCTATGGGGGTTCCACTGAAGCTTTCTTT. Amino acids: CASSSYGGSTEAFF.

CDR3 nucleotides: TGTGCCAGCAGCCCTCGCGGGGGAAGGTACGAGCAGTACTTC. It translates to CASSPRGGRYEQYF. This sequence joins TRBV14 and TRBJ2-7; 7 bases align to TRBD2. With V trimmed by 4 bases and J by 4 bases, 7 bases remained unmatched. Germline CDR1 reads SGHDN; CDR2 reads FVKESK. There are 14 residues in the CDR3.

This clonotype was detected many times. This chain joins TRBV28 and TRBJ2-7, with D uncertain. Trimming removed 6 bases at V and 2 bases at J, with 11 bases between. Germline values: CDR1 MDHEN, CDR2 SYDVKM. The CDR3 sequence is 13 residues long. Here the CDR3 reads CASRPYPAYEQYF. The DNA for the CDR3 is TGTGCCAGCAGACCCTATCCCGCCTACGAGCAGTACTTC.

This clonotype came up many times. The rearrangement joins TRBV11-2 to TRBJ1-1, with TRBD1 as a possible D gene (5 bases). This CDR3 contains 14 residues. CDR1 and CDR2 (germline): SGHAT, FQNNGV. Trimming removed 4 bases at V and 4 bases at J, with 13 bases between. The CDR3 is CASSWGGISTEAFF. The CDR3 bases are TGTGCCAGCAGCTGGGGGGGGATTTCCACTGAAGCTTTCTTT.

This clonotype was counted ten times or more. The V and J genes are TRBV9 and TRBJ1-1, with 7 bases that match TRBD1. This CDR3 region has 14 residues. Germline CDR1 reads SGDLS; CDR2 reads YYNGEE. With 5 bases clipped from V and 5 bases from J, the junction kept 9 bases outside the gene matches. The CDR3 DNA sequence: TGTGCCAGCAGTCGGAACCCAGGGGGGACTGAAGCTTTCTTT. Translating it yields CASSRNPGGTEAFF.